This is a list of T cell receptor beta chains from one sample in a study of human T cells and chemical hapten exposure. Each CDR3 protein gets one entry after TCRdb re-called the RACE reads with MiXCR. Of 35,000 to 50,000 distinct CDR3 sequences listed, about 10% are singletons. This sample comprised whole blood, obtained in connection with sensitization to the hapten diphenylcyclopropenone (DPC). These receptors were taken from a man aged 25 to 40 with alopecia areata. Some clones in this sample may be carry-over from other donors' samples. Both conserved end residues are part of each CDR3. D genes are given only for firm matches. Some rows have no size entry. The others give once, few or many, or a class for an expanded clone.

cdr3_nt: TGCAGCGTTGAGGTCCTCCCCAATCAGCCCCAGCATTTT
cdr3_aa: CSVEVLPNQPQHF
j_call: TRBJ1-5
d_call: NA
clone_size: NA
v_call: TRBV29-1

cdr3_nt: TGTGCCAGCAGCTTAGGCAGTCAAGGAGCCCTCCACTTT
cdr3_aa: CASSLGSQGALHF
j_call: TRBJ1-6
d_call: NA
clone_size: many
v_call: TRBV7-9

cdr3_nt: TGTGCCTGGAGTGTAAAGGGTAGGGCCAAAAACATTCAGTACTTC
cdr3_aa: CAWSVKGRAKNIQYF
j_call: TRBJ2-4
d_call: NA
clone_size: NA
v_call: TRBV30

cdr3_nt: TGCAGTGCTGAACCGTTTGAGAGGGGGCGAAGTTCACCCCTCCACTTT
cdr3_aa: CSAEPFERGRSSPLHF
j_call: TRBJ1-6
d_call: TRBD1
clone_size: NA
v_call: TRBV20-1

cdr3_nt: TGTGCCAGCAGTTTACGGTACCAAGAGACCCAGTACTTC
cdr3_aa: CASSLRYQETQYF
j_call: TRBJ2-5
d_call: NA
clone_size: few
v_call: TRBV12-3/TRBV12-4

cdr3_nt: TGTGCCACCGCGACGGAGTTGCGGGAAAAACTGTTTTTT
cdr3_aa: CATATELREKLFF
j_call: TRBJ1-4
d_call: NA
clone_size: many
v_call: TRBV27

cdr3_nt: TGCAGTGCTAGGAGACTAGCGGGAGTTTATGAGCAGTTCTTC
cdr3_aa: CSARRLAGVYEQFF
j_call: TRBJ2-1
d_call: TRBD2
clone_size: NA
v_call: TRBV20-1

cdr3_nt: TGTGCCAGCAGTTACTGGTCTCTACGGACAGGGGCCCGAGTTACTAGCGGGATTTACAATGAGCAGTTCTTC
cdr3_aa: CASSYWSLRTGARVTSGIYNEQFF
j_call: TRBJ2-1
d_call: NA
clone_size: NA
v_call: TRBV6-6

cdr3_nt: TGTGCCAGCAGCCCAGCCAATGAGCAGTTCTTC
cdr3_aa: CASSPANEQFF
j_call: TRBJ2-1
d_call: NA
clone_size: many
v_call: TRBV7-6

cdr3_nt: TGCAGCACCGGACAGGGAGGGTATCCCTACACCTTC
cdr3_aa: CSTGQGGYPYTF
j_call: TRBJ1-2
d_call: TRBD1
clone_size: many
v_call: TRBV29-1

cdr3_nt: TGTGCCTGGACCGACAGGTACCACAATGAGCAGTTCTTC
cdr3_aa: CAWTDRYHNEQFF
j_call: TRBJ2-1
d_call: NA
clone_size: NA
v_call: TRBV30

cdr3_nt: TGCAGTGCCCAAGACAGGGAGGGGACCGGGGAGCTGTTTTTT
cdr3_aa: CSAQDREGTGELFF
j_call: TRBJ2-2
d_call: NA
clone_size: many
v_call: TRBV20-1

cdr3_nt: TGTGCCAGCAGGAACCCCAACAATGAGCAGTTCTTC
cdr3_aa: CASRNPNNEQFF
j_call: TRBJ2-1
d_call: NA
clone_size: many
v_call: TRBV12-3/TRBV12-4

cdr3_nt: TGCGCCAGCAGTAATTTTCCAGGGAGGGCCTCCTACAATGAGCAGTTCTTC
cdr3_aa: CASSNFPGRASYNEQFF
j_call: TRBJ2-1
d_call: TRBD2
clone_size: few
v_call: TRBV5-1

cdr3_nt: TGTGCCAGCAGCCAACCCTATTCATCCAATGAGCAGTTCTTC
cdr3_aa: CASSQPYSSNEQFF
j_call: TRBJ2-1
d_call: NA
clone_size: NA
v_call: TRBV7-9

cdr3_nt: TGTGCCAGCAGCTTAGGACTAGCGGGGGACGAGCTGTTTTTT
cdr3_aa: CASSLGLAGDELFF
j_call: TRBJ2-2
d_call: TRBD2
clone_size: many
v_call: TRBV7-3

cdr3_nt: TGTGCCAGCAGCCAAGATCTTTCGGGGCCTAGCGGGCTCTTCAGCACAGATACGCAGTATTTT
cdr3_aa: CASSQDLSGPSGLFSTDTQYF
j_call: TRBJ2-3
d_call: TRBD2
clone_size: many
v_call: TRBV4-2

cdr3_nt: TGCAGCGTTGGAGCAACCTACGAGCAGTACTTC
cdr3_aa: CSVGATYEQYF
j_call: TRBJ2-7
d_call: NA
clone_size: once
v_call: TRBV29-1

cdr3_nt: TGTGCCAGCAGTGACGTTGCCTACAATGAGCAGTTCTTC
cdr3_aa: CASSDVAYNEQFF
j_call: TRBJ2-1
d_call: NA
clone_size: NA
v_call: TRBV6-4